The 24 T cell receptor beta chains below all came from one sample that was sequenced in a study of T cell changes during pregnancy in multiple sclerosis. Only in-frame clones appear in the TCRdb table, and some are missing; sequencing was by immunoSEQ multiplex PCR. The sample yields around 92,000 clones, 80% to 95% seen once. The input for sequencing was peripheral blood, taken after pregnancy. The receptors derive from a female donor with multiple sclerosis, enrolled in a pregnancy study.

The chain carries TRBV27 and TRBJ2-7; D ambiguous. The germline V and J ends were trimmed by 4 bases and 2 bases, with 15 bases remaining between them. The CDR3 totals 15 residues. From germline, CDR1 is MNHEY and CDR2 SMNVEV (reference sequence). This chain's CDR3 is CASSSAGSSPYEQYF. The CDR3 DNA reads as TGTGCCAGCAGTTCCGCCGGGTCCTCACCCTACGAGCAGTACTTC.

The chain couples TRBV6-6 to TRBJ2-3; D is perhaps TRBD1 (6 bases). Per the germline V gene, CDR1 is MNHNY and CDR2 is SVGAGI (reference sequence). Trimming took 6 bases from V and 0 from J, leaving 13 bases between them. The CDR3 totals 15 residues. The CDR3 loop is CASRNGQYSTDTQYF. The CDR3 DNA sequence: TGTGCCAGCAGAAATGGACAGTATAGCACAGATACGCAGTATTTT.

The CDR3 is CASSEGYGLPYGYTF. The CDR3 nucleotides are TGTGCCAGCAGTGAAGGTTACGGACTTCCCTATGGCTACACCTTC. The chain has TRBV2 and TRBJ1-2; D unclear. With 1 base removed from V and 4 bases from J, the gap between germline ends came to 13 bases. This CDR3 contains 15 residues. Per germline, CDR1 SNHLY and CDR2 FYNNEI.

The J gene is TRBJ1-1, the V gene TRBV11-2, with 8 bases identical to TRBD1. Germline loops: CDR1 SGHAT, CDR2 FQNNGV. V shed 5 bases, J shed 5 bases, and the junction held 7 bases outside the gene matches. The CDR3 has 14 residues. CDR3 amino acids: CASSLRTGRTEAFF. The CDR3 DNA follows: TGTGCCAGCAGCCTAAGGACAGGGCGAACTGAAGCTTTCTTT.

The DNA of the CDR3 is TGTGCCAGCAGTCCCCCAGCGGGAGGGAGTAATGAGCAGTTCTTC. It translates to CASSPPAGGSNEQFF. The gene calls are TRBV2 and TRBJ2-1; 10 bases agree with TRBD2. The CDR3 sequence is 15 residues long. V was pared by 5 bases and J by 7 bases, with 8 bases of the junction left unmatched. Germline-derived CDR1 and CDR2 are SNHLY and FYNNEI.

This sequence joins TRBV7-2 and TRBJ1-1; D is perhaps TRBD1 (6 bases). Germline V lookup: CDR1 SGHTA, CDR2 FQGNSA. The CDR3 sequence is 16 residues long. The V end was cut by 4 bases, the J end by 0 bases, with 15 bases between. The CDR3 is CASSYPGAAVNTEAFF. DNA of the CDR3: TGTGCCAGCAGCTACCCAGGGGCCGCGGTGAACACTGAAGCTTTCTTT.

The rearrangement joins TRBV11-3 to TRBJ2-2, with 7 positions matching TRBD2. Per the germline V gene, CDR1 is SGHNT and CDR2 is YENEEA. V lost 5 bases, J lost 3 bases, and 12 bases stayed unmatched. There are 17 residues in the CDR3. CDR3 protein: CASSPGRREEDTGELFF. CDR3 DNA sequence: TGTGCCAGCAGCCCGGGGAGACGGGAGGAGGACACCGGGGAGCTGTTTTTT.

This sequence joins TRBV27 and TRBJ2-7, with TRBD2 matching 7 bases. Losses at the gene ends were 8 bases for V and 3 bases for J; bases not matched to a gene: 13. The CDR3 loop spans 15 amino acids. Germline V gives CDR1 MNHEY, CDR2 SMNVEV (reference sequence). The CDR3 coding sequence is TGTGCCAGCCTCCCTAGCGGCGGGACTTTCTACGAGCAGTACTTC. It encodes CASLPSGGTFYEQYF.

V is TRBV5-1 and J is TRBJ2-3; 7 bases match TRBD1. With V trimmed by 4 bases and J by 4 bases, 9 bases remained unmatched. This CDR3 has 15 residues. The V gene's germline CDR1 is SGHRS and CDR2 YFSETQ. CDR3 bases: TGCGCCAGCAGCGCCGGGACAGCCAACTCAGATACGCAGTATTTT. It codes for CASSAGTANSDTQYF.

The chain is built from TRBV5-1 and TRBJ2-3; 7 bases align to TRBD2. From germline, CDR1 is SGHRS and CDR2 YFSETQ. There are 17 residues in the CDR3. Trimming took 4 bases from V and 0 from J; bases not matched to a gene: 11. The CDR3 is CASSSGVRGASTDTQYF. CDR3 bases: TGCGCCAGCAGCAGCGGGGTAAGGGGTGCGAGCACAGATACGCAGTATTTT.

CDR3 sequence (DNA): TGTGCCAGCAGCCTAAACGGTGCCTCGACAGGGGGCTACACCTTC. Amino acids: CASSLNGASTGGYTF. This sequence joins TRBV9 and TRBJ1-2, with 7 bases that match TRBD1. The CDR3 contains 15 residues. The V and J ends lost 4 bases and 8 bases, in that order; junction bases with no gene match: 14. Germline V gene data show CDR1 as SGDLS and CDR2 as YYNGEE. Supplemented by reference TRBV9 and TRBJ1-2, the full variable domain reads DSGVTQTPKHLITATGQRVTLRCSPRSGDLSVYWYQQSLDQGLQFLIQYYNGEERAKGNILERFSAQQFPDLHSELNLSSLELGDSALYFCASSLNGASTGGYTFGSGTRLTVV.

V gene TRBV6-6 combines with J gene TRBJ1-5; 7 bases are a match to TRBD1. The CDR3 covers 14 residues. J was trimmed by 6 bases and V by 0 bases; bases with no gene match: 2. Germline lookup yields CDR1 MNHNY and CDR2 SVGAGI (reference sequence). The CDR3 here is CASSYSGGGQPQHF. In DNA form, the CDR3 reads TGTGCCAGCAGTTACTCAGGGGGCGGTCAGCCCCAGCATTTT.

The chain is built from TRBV11-1 and TRBJ2-3, with 10 bases fitting TRBD2. The CDR3 has 16 amino acids. Germline V lookup: CDR1 SGHAT, CDR2 FQDESV (reference sequence). J lost 6 bases, V lost 2 bases, and 8 bases had no gene match. Written as DNA, the CDR3 is TGTGCCAGCAGCTTACCTCTAGCGGGAGTGTTTGATACGCAGTATTTT. It specifies CASSLPLAGVFDTQYF.

This rearrangement joins TRBV2 to TRBJ1-1; maybe TRBD1 (5 bases). The CDR3 covers 13 residues. With 3 bases removed from V and 2 bases from J, the gap between germline ends came to 7 bases. Germline assignment: CDR1 SNHLY and CDR2 FYNNEI. The CDR3 nucleotides read TGTGCCAGCAGTGACAGGGTAAACACTGAAGCTTTCTTT. Its translation: CASSDRVNTEAFF.

This chain uses TRBV5-4 with TRBJ2-7; a weak D match, TRBD2 (6 bases). The V and J ends lost 4 bases and 7 bases respectively, with 15 bases between them. CDR3 size: 13 residues. CDR1 and CDR2 (germline): SGHNT, YYREEE (reference sequence). The CDR3 coding sequence is TGTGCCAGCAGCCCACCGTCGGGGGAAGAGCAGTACTTC. It specifies CASSPPSGEEQYF.

The genes are TRBV5-8 and TRBJ2-7, with 8 bases identical to TRBD1. Unmatched junction bases numbered 11, after V lost 5 bases and J lost 1 base. The CDR3 spans 16 residues. Germline-derived CDR1 and CDR2 are SGHTS and YDEGEE. The chain's CDR3 is CASRDVLTGASYEQYF. The CDR3 DNA follows: TGTGCCAGCAGGGATGTACTGACAGGGGCATCCTACGAGCAGTACTTC.

The chain has TRBV4-1 and TRBJ2-3; 14 nucleotides agree with TRBD2. Unmatched junction bases numbered 14, after V lost 2 bases and J lost 4 bases. The CDR3 runs to 20 residues. CDR1 is MGHRA, CDR2 YSYEKL, per germline. CDR3 nucleotide sequence: TGCGCCAGCAGCCAACTGCATACCGGGACTAGCGGGAGAGGGGCAGATACGCAGTATTTT. Its protein is CASSQLHTGTSGRGADTQYF.

The rearrangement uses TRBV27 and TRBJ1-4, with 8 bases fitting TRBD1. The CDR3 has 13 amino acids. CDR1 is MNHEY and CDR2 is SMNVEV in the germline V gene (reference sequence). V lost 7 bases and J lost 7; bases outside the gene matches: 5. The DNA for the CDR3 is TGTGCCAGCAATCGGACAGGGAGTGAAAAACTGTTTTTT. Translation: CASNRTGSEKLFF.

The chain has TRBV6-1 and TRBJ2-3; 10 nucleotides agree with TRBD2. Germline CDR1 MNHNS, CDR2 SASEGT. The CDR3 is 14 amino acids. V lost 6 bases, J lost 6 bases, and 6 bases stayed unmatched. CDR3 bases: TGTGCCAGCAGCTCTAGCGGGAGCATGGATACGCAGTATTTT. Protein sequence: CASSSSGSMDTQYF.

The chain has TRBV5-5 and TRBJ2-2; TRBD1 might be the D (6 bases). V was pared by 7 bases and J by 6 bases, with 10 bases between. There are 12 residues in the CDR3. From germline, CDR1 is SGHKS and CDR2 YYEKEE (reference sequence). The CDR3 nucleotides are TGTGCCAGCGACCCAGGGGCCGGGGAGCTGTTTTTT. Its translation: CASDPGAGELFF.

V is TRBV11-2 and J is TRBJ1-5, with a weak D call TRBD1 (6 bases). Deletions cut 5 bases from V and 5 bases from J, with 13 bases between. Germline V gene data show CDR1 as SGHAT and CDR2 as FQNNGV. The CDR3 is made up of 14 amino acids. Here the CDR3 DNA reads TGTGCCAGCAGCGCGAACAGGGCTGATCAGCCCCAGCATTTT. It yields the protein CASSANRADQPQHF.

This rearrangement joins TRBV7-2 to TRBJ2-4; tentatively, D is TRBD1 (5 bases). The CDR3 is 16 residues long. Germline V CDR1 and CDR2: SGHTA, FQGNSA. V was trimmed by 5 bases and J by 6 bases, leaving 20 bases between them. In DNA form, the CDR3 reads TGTGCCAGCAGCCCTCGTAGCACAGGAATGGGAAACATTCAGTACTTC. Its translation is CASSPRSTGMGNIQYF.

This CDR3 reads CASSLVGTGDGQPQHF. As DNA, the CDR3 is TGTGCCAGCAGCTTAGTTGGGACAGGCGACGGTCAGCCCCAGCATTTT. This chain joins TRBV7-8 and TRBJ1-5; 8 positions agree with TRBD1. Per germline, CDR1 SGHVS and CDR2 FQNEAQ. The V and J ends lost 1 base and 6 bases, in that order; junction bases with no gene match: 8. This CDR3 comprises 16 residues.

Concerning this clone: One base away lies a much larger clone, so this may be a sequencing read error. V usage is TRBV7-9 and J usage is TRBJ1-1; 9 bases match TRBD1. This CDR3 region has 14 residues. Unmatched junction bases numbered 5, after V lost 5 bases and J lost 4 bases. Per germline, CDR1 SEHNR and CDR2 FQNEAQ (reference sequence). CDR3 residues: CASSPGTGTTEAFF. The DNA for the CDR3 is TGTGCCAGCAGCCCCGGGACAGGGACCACTGAAGCTTTCTTT.